A single sample is the source of the 22 T cell receptor beta chains below, sequenced in a study of human T cells and chemical hapten exposure. Researchers extracted total RNA from unfractionated whole blood. The library put unique molecular identifiers onto individual cDNA molecules. A single record per CDR3 protein comes from TCRdb applying MiXCR to the reads. In the table there are about 120,000 distinct CDR3 sequences, over 7.5% of which are singletons. Sequenced sample: whole blood. These receptors all come from a human donor in good health. Some clones in this sample may be carry-over from other donors' samples.

This clonotype appeared a few times. The V call is TRBV10-3, the J call TRBJ2-7; D gene ambiguous. The length of the CDR3 is 14 residues. Trimming left V 0 bases short and J 2 bases short, with 8 bases between. Germline values: CDR1 ENHRY, CDR2 SYGVKD. The CDR3 nucleotides read TGTGCCATCAGTGAGTCGCTAGGGACCTACGAGCAGTACTTC. It specifies CAISESLGTYEQYF.

The rearrangement uses TRBV20-1 and TRBJ2-7, with 9 bases that match TRBD2. The CDR3 spans 13 residues. Germline V gene lookup returns CDR1 DFQATT and CDR2 SNEGSKA (reference sequence). Germline trimming cut 6 bases from V and 7 bases from J; bases unmatched to any gene: 10. The CDR3 DNA reads as TGCAGTGCCCCCTCGCGGGAGGGCCGGGAGCAGTACTTC. Protein sequence: CSAPSREGREQYF.

This clonotype was seen only a few times. CDR3 DNA: TGTGCCAGCAGCCAAGACAGGTTTGCACCCCTCCACTTT. It specifies CASSQDRFAPLHF. The genes are TRBV4-2 and TRBJ1-6; no reliable D call. In germline, CDR1 is LGHNA, CDR2 YNFKEQ. V was cut by 0 bases and J by 11 bases, with 8 bases left in between. The CDR3 has 13 residues.

The chain recombines TRBV29-1 with TRBJ2-2; 8 nucleotides match TRBD2. The length of the CDR3 is 17 residues. The V segment lost 4 bases and the J segment 1 base; nucleotides outside the gene matches: 11. Per germline, CDR1 SQVTM and CDR2 ANQGSEA. CDR3 nucleotides: TGCAGCGTTGGGGTTCCGGGGGGGGTTCGGAACACCGGGGAGCTGTTTTTT. Protein: CSVGVPGGVRNTGELFF.

The chain recombines TRBV7-9 with TRBJ1-5, with D unresolved. The V end lost 4 bases, the J end lost 0 bases, and 13 bases lay between the germline ends. The CDR3 is 16 amino acids. CDR1 SEHNR and CDR2 FQNEAQ come from the germline V gene (reference sequence). The CDR3 loop reads CASSWETGPSNQPQHF. CDR3 nucleotides: TGTGCCAGCAGCTGGGAGACGGGCCCTAGCAATCAGCCCCAGCATTTT. Variable domain in full (rest from reference TRBV7-9 and TRBJ1-5): DTGVSQNPRHKITKRGQNVTFRCDPISEHNRLYWYRQTLGQGPEFLTYFQNEAQLEKSRLLSDRFSAERPKGSFSTLEIQRTEQGDSAMYLCASSWETGPSNQPQHFGDGTRLSIL.

A few counts support this clonotype. This chain links TRBV27 with TRBJ1-4, with 10 bases matching TRBD1. In germline, CDR1 is MNHEY, CDR2 SMNVEV (reference sequence). The CDR3 has 15 residues. V shed 0 bases and J 10 bases; nucleotides not matched to a gene: 5. CDR3 in DNA: TGTGCCAGCAGTTTATCCGGACAGGGGGGGAGAAAACTGTTTTTT. It specifies CASSLSGQGGRKLFF. The entire variable domain, with the rest obtained from reference TRBV27 and TRBJ1-4, is as follows: EAQVTQNPRYLITVTGKKLTVTCSQNMNHEYMSWYRQDPGLGLRQIYYSMNVEVTDKGDVPEGYKVSRKEKRNFPLILESPSPNQTSLYFCASSLSGQGGRKLFFGSGTQLSVL.

This clonotype was picked up many times. The chain joins TRBV6-1 to TRBJ2-7; D is unclear. V was shortened by 1 base and J by 5 bases, with 6 bases between the two germline ends. The CDR3 covers 12 residues. Germline V gives CDR1 MNHNS, CDR2 SASEGT. The CDR3 DNA reads TGTGCCAGCAGTGAAGGGTGGGACGAGCAGTACTTC. It codes for CASSEGWDEQYF.

This clonotype was observed a few times. The chain couples TRBV6-5 to TRBJ2-3, with 9 positions matching TRBD2. Germline CDR1 and CDR2: MNHEY and SVGAGI. With 7 bases clipped from V and 3 bases from J, the junction kept 8 bases outside the gene matches. This CDR3 spans 15 amino acids. The DNA of the CDR3 is TGTGCCAGCAAGATTAGCGGGAGTAAGACAGATACGCAGTATTTT. Amino acid sequence: CASKISGSKTDTQYF.

J is TRBJ2-1 and V is TRBV20-1; D is possibly TRBD2 (6 bases). The CDR3 runs 18 residues. CDR1 DFQATT and CDR2 SNEGSKA come from the germline V gene (reference sequence). Between the trimmed V and J ends, which lost 5 bases and 3 bases, there was a span of 26 bases. The CDR3 bases are TGCAGTGCTCAGCGGGCGGGCTCCGGGACTTCTATCTACAATGAGCAGTTCTTC. As protein: CSAQRAGSGTSIYNEQFF.

The table lists this clonotype with a few counts. This sequence joins TRBV12-3 or TRBV12-4 and TRBJ2-3; TRBD2 agrees at 7 bases. This CDR3 region has 14 residues. Trimming at V came to 8 bases and at J to 2 bases, leaving 7 bases not matched to a gene. CDR3: CASRPAGATDTQYF. The CDR3 nucleotides read TGTGCCAGCCGGCCTGCGGGAGCCACAGATACGCAGTATTTT.

Many counts were recorded for this clonotype. The V and J genes are TRBV3-1 and TRBJ2-2; TRBD2 agrees at 8 bases. CDR3 length equals 18 residues. Trimming removed 0 bases from V and 2 bases from J; junction bases left unmatched: 8. CDR1 is LGHDT, CDR2 YNNKEL, per germline (reference sequence). The CDR3: CASSQDRRGLGNTGELFF. Here the CDR3 DNA reads TGTGCCAGCAGCCAAGATAGGAGGGGACTAGGAAACACCGGGGAGCTGTTTTTT.

This clonotype was detected many times. The gene calls are TRBV6-2 or TRBV6-3 and TRBJ1-5; 12 bases line up with TRBD1. This CDR3 has 20 amino acids. The germline gives CDR1 MNHEY, CDR2 SVGEGT. The V segment lost 2 bases and the J segment 2 bases; nucleotides outside the gene matches: 13. The CDR3 loop is CASSYPGGTGGTVGNQPQHF. Written as DNA, the CDR3 is TGTGCCAGCAGTTACCCCGGAGGGACAGGGGGCACTGTAGGCAATCAGCCCCAGCATTTT.

The sample holds a few counts of this clonotype. The V and J genes are TRBV20-1 and TRBJ2-1, with unresolved D. The CDR3 is 11 amino acids. Germline V gene sequence: CDR1 DFQATT, CDR2 SNEGSKA (reference sequence). The germline V and J ends were trimmed by 1 base and 5 bases, with 3 bases remaining between them. CDR3 protein: CSARANNEQFF. DNA of the CDR3: TGCAGTGCTAGAGCGAACAATGAGCAGTTCTTC.

DNA for the CDR3: TGTGCCAGCGCCCTCGCCGGCACCGGGGAGCTGTTTTTT. Translated, it gives CASALAGTGELFF. This sequence joins TRBV11-2 and TRBJ2-2; no firm D call. Trimming removed 8 bases from V and 4 bases from J, with 11 bases in between. Looked up from germline, CDR1 is SGHAT and CDR2 is FQNNGV. This CDR3 has 13 residues.

This clonotype was recorded at least ten times. The gene calls are TRBV29-1 and TRBJ1-1; 7 positions match TRBD1. Germline CDR1 and CDR2: SQVTM and ANQGSEA. This CDR3 spans 15 amino acids. Germline trimming cut 1 base from V and 0 bases from J; bases unmatched to any gene: 5. The CDR3 here is CSVEGPRGLNTEAFF. In nucleotides, the CDR3 is TGCAGCGTTGAAGGTCCGAGGGGGCTGAACACTGAAGCTTTCTTT.

V and J are TRBV6-5 and TRBJ2-1, with 7 bases fitting TRBD1. Per the germline V gene, CDR1 is MNHEY and CDR2 is SVGAGI. This CDR3 comprises 15 residues. The V and J ends lost 7 bases and 1 base, in that order; junction bases with no gene match: 7. The CDR3 spells CASTSRDRSYNEQFF. The CDR3 region has the DNA TGTGCCAGCACCAGCCGGGACAGATCCTACAATGAGCAGTTCTTC.

The V gene is TRBV4-3, the J gene TRBJ2-1, with TRBD2 matching 10 bases. CDR3 size: 16 residues. The J segment lost 9 bases and the V segment lost 0 bases, leaving 8 bases of the junction unmatched. Germline CDR1 reads LGHNA; CDR2 reads YSLEER. As DNA, the CDR3 is TGCGCCAGCAGCCAAGAACGGAGCGGGGGGGCCTTTGAGCAGTTCTTC. It codes for CASSQERSGGAFEQFF.

A few counts support this clonotype. The chain carries TRBV4-3 and TRBJ2-5; tentative D call: TRBD1 (6 bases). V lost 3 bases to trimming and J lost 0 bases, with 17 bases between them. Germline V gene lookup returns CDR1 LGHNA and CDR2 YSLEER. The CDR3 sequence is 17 residues long. The CDR3 loop is CASSQRTGLGYQETQYF. The CDR3 bases are TGCGCCAGCAGCCAGAGAACAGGGCTGGGGTACCAAGAGACCCAGTACTTC.

There are many counts of this clonotype. The J gene is TRBJ2-7, the V gene TRBV5-1; D remains unclear. The germline V gene has CDR1 SGHRS and CDR2 YFSETQ. This CDR3 has 14 residues. V lost 5 bases and J 2 bases, leaving 14 bases between the germline ends. CDR3 DNA: TGCGCCAGCAGAATAAGGGATTCCGCCTACGAGCAGTACTTC. Amino acids: CASRIRDSAYEQYF.

V is TRBV12-3 or TRBV12-4 and J is TRBJ2-2; 7 bases fit TRBD2. This CDR3 has 19 residues. J lost 1 base, V lost 7 bases, and 18 bases had no gene match. Here the CDR3 DNA reads TGTGCCAGCACCACCCGAGGCGCCGGGGGGTCTTTGAACACCGGGGAGCTGTTTTTT. Translated: CASTTRGAGGSLNTGELFF.

CDR3: CASSQDGLGSSYEQYF. The CDR3 nucleotides read TGTGCCAGCAGCCAAGATGGGTTGGGTAGCTCCTACGAGCAGTACTTC. The gene calls are TRBV4-2 and TRBJ2-7; no firm D call. V was trimmed by 0 bases and J by 0 bases, leaving 12 bases between them. The CDR3 has 16 amino acids. The germline V gene encodes CDR1 LGHNA and CDR2 YNFKEQ.

The J gene is TRBJ2-1, the V gene TRBV5-1; tentatively, D is TRBD2 (5 bases). Germline V CDR1 and CDR2: SGHRS, YFSETQ. The CDR3 length is 15 residues. V gave up 6 bases and J gave up 0 bases, with 13 bases separating them. CDR3 DNA sequence: TGCGCCAGCACCGTCGAGGGAAGCTCCTACAATGAGCAGTTCTTC. Translating it yields CASTVEGSSYNEQFF.